Listed below are T cell receptor beta chains from one sample, sequenced in a study of Ad26.COV2.S vaccination and SARS-CoV-2 variants. The repertoire was sequenced with immunoSEQ multiplex PCR; TCRdb's copy has only in-frame clones and lacks some. Among roughly 350,000 clones listed, around nine tenths were seen once. The specimen was peripheral blood, collected in a trial of Ad26.COV2.S vaccine versus placebo. Receptors originate from a person between 18 and 60 years old who received the Ad26.COV2.S COVID-19 vaccine or a placebo. The conserved cysteine and the conserved F or W are not part of the CDR3 here. A D gene is named only where the DNA matches it firmly.

>TRBV5-5|.
ASSFRFGTEAF
>TRBV6-2/TRBV6-3|TRBD1
ASSYERTGKFNEQF
>TRBV15|.
ATSSRVFGQPQH
>TRBV27|.
ASSPLSSSPLH
>TRBV3-1/TRBV3-2|.
ASSQGTAEAF
>TRBV30|.
AWSVSGTYGYT
>TRBV25-1|TRBD1
ASSEGDSQDNYGYT
>TRBV18|.
ASSPGGNTEAF
>TRBV2|.
ASSTDRGTGELF
>TRBV4-3|.
ASSQVPQIPGYT
>TRBV3-1/TRBV3-2|TRBD1
ASSQDRTGGYYGYT
>TRBV6-5|.
ASSYGASQGDTQY
>TRBV15|TRBD1
ATSREGQPNQPQH
>TRBV21-1|.
ASSSPSRRGANEQF
>TRBV6-5|.
ASSTRTGELF
>TRBV3-1/TRBV3-2|.
ASSQGKRRTQY
>TRBV6-5|.
ASPEGTGQNTEAF
>TRBV7-9|.
ASSLAPGQGGSPLH
>TRBV28|.
ASSHRTAYPETQY
>TRBV19|TRBD1
ASSMLGQGSEQY
>TRBV6-5|TRBD2
ASSERGSTDTQY
>TRBV4-1|.
ASSRYGSGNQPQH
>TRBV4-1|.
ASSPRGSTGELF
>TRBV3-1/TRBV3-2|.
ASSPGPTGYT
>TRBV12-3/TRBV12-4|.
ASSQWTEQY
>TRBV21-1|.
ASSMLRRQGSHEKLF
>TRBV14|.
ASSPPPRTADSETQY
>TRBV3-1/TRBV3-2|TRBD2
ASSATSGGQETQY
>TRBV5-1|TRBD1
ASSIGQGAGRYGYT
>TRBV5-5|TRBD1
ASSSTGVSYNEQF